Each of the 13 T cell receptor beta chains below was sequenced from the same sample in a study of vaccination and CD4 T cells after COVID-19. Treatment noted: roughly 11-day PBMC culture with coronavirus spike peptide pools or control peptides (ViraFEST assay). Cultured CD4+ T cells had their DNA profiled by the Oncomine TCR Beta short-read assay. MiXCR, run by TCRdb on the PCR reads, gives a single entry per CDR3 protein. The profile shows about 1,600 distinct CDR3 sequences, over 70% of them singletons. Antigen specificity for these receptors is unknown. Sequenced material: CD4+ T cells from blood, cultured in vitro, taken after SARS-CoV-2 vaccination. The receptors derive from a human donor who had recovered from COVID-19.

This clonotype is labeled medium-sized. This chain links TRBV5-1 with TRBJ1-1; 7 bases line up with TRBD1. CDR3 size: 13 residues. Germline CDR1 and CDR2: SGHRS and YFSETQ. V lost 0 bases to trimming and J lost 8 bases; unmatched junction nucleotides: 4. CDR3: CASSLGQGEEAFF. DNA of the CDR3: TGCGCCAGCAGCTTGGGACAGGGAGAAGAAGCTTTCTTT.

V gene TRBV20-1 combines with J gene TRBJ2-7; tentatively, D is TRBD2 (6 bases). Germline loops: CDR1 DFQATT, CDR2 SNEGSKA (reference sequence). The V end was cut by 1 base, the J end by 6 bases, with 10 bases between. The CDR3 sequence is 12 residues long. The CDR3 spells CSARGSAGEQYF. The CDR3 DNA sequence: TGCAGTGCTAGAGGATCAGCGGGCGAGCAGTACTTC.

V usage is TRBV6-1 and J usage is TRBJ2-1, with TRBD2 matching over 15 bases. Per the germline V gene, CDR1 is MNHNS and CDR2 is SASEGT. Trimming cost V 7 bases and J 7 bases; bases outside gene matches: 5. This CDR3 has 15 residues. The CDR3 nucleotides are TGTGCCAGCACCCAGGGGACTAGCGGGAGGAATGAGCAGTTCTTC. As protein: CASTQGTSGRNEQFF.

V is TRBV20-1 and J is TRBJ1-5; D gene uncertain. Deletions cut 2 bases from V and 1 base from J, with 9 bases between. CDR3 length: 14 residues. Germline CDR1 DFQATT, CDR2 SNEGSKA (reference sequence). As DNA, the CDR3 is TGCAGTGCTAGACGAGGCCGGAGCAATCAGCCCCAGCATTTT. Its translation is CSARRGRSNQPQHF.

The chain recombines TRBV10-3 with TRBJ1-5, with 10 bases fitting TRBD1. V shed 9 bases and J 5 bases; nucleotides not matched to a gene: 4. CDR1 is ENHRY, CDR2 SYGVKD, per germline. This CDR3 region has 13 residues. The CDR3 coding sequence is TGTGCCATAAGAGGGACAGGGGATCAGCCCCAGCATTTT. This translates into CAIRGTGDQPQHF.

By sample share, this clonotype is medium-sized. V is TRBV27 and J is TRBJ1-5; 7 bases fit TRBD1. V shed 6 bases and J 4 bases; nucleotides not matched to a gene: 3. Germline assignment: CDR1 MNHEY and CDR2 SMNVEV (reference sequence). The length of the CDR3 is 13 residues. Written as DNA, the CDR3 is TGTGCCAGCAGGGGACAGCTAAATCAGCCCCAGCATTTT. As protein: CASRGQLNQPQHF.

The V gene is TRBV7-9, the J gene TRBJ1-1; D is possibly TRBD1 (5 bases). V dropped 5 bases and J dropped 7 bases, with 11 bases sitting between them. The germline V gene has CDR1 SEHNR and CDR2 FQNEAQ (reference sequence). This CDR3 is 12 amino acids long. The DNA for the CDR3 is TGTGCCAGCAGCCTGACAGAAATTGAAGCTTTCTTT. Protein sequence: CASSLTEIEAFF.

The gene calls are TRBV12-3 or TRBV12-4 and TRBJ1-1; D is possibly TRBD1 (6 bases). CDR3 size: 14 residues. The ends were cut back, 0 bases at V and 6 bases at J, with 11 bases in the middle. CDR3 region: CASSLARTGSEAFF. The DNA of the CDR3 is TGTGCCAGCAGTTTAGCAAGAACAGGGTCTGAAGCTTTCTTT.

This rearrangement joins TRBV20-1 to TRBJ1-5, with D tentatively TRBD1 (5 bases). Germline V lookup: CDR1 DFQATT, CDR2 SNEGSKA (reference sequence). V dropped 5 bases and J dropped 4 bases, with 15 bases sitting between them. The CDR3 runs to 14 residues. The CDR3 loop reads CSAPLGGGNQPQHF. The CDR3 DNA follows: TGCAGTGCTCCCTTGGGGGGGGGTAATCAGCCCCAGCATTTT.

J is TRBJ1-5 and V is TRBV10-3; D perhaps matches TRBD1 (5 bases). The CDR3 contains 13 residues. The germline V gene has CDR1 ENHRY and CDR2 SYGVKD. V lost 7 bases to trimming and J lost 2 bases, with 9 bases between them. The DNA of the CDR3 is TGTGCCATCACGCAAGGGGGCAATCAGCCCCAGCATTTT. This translates into CAITQGGNQPQHF.

The genes are TRBV19 and TRBJ1-2; tentative D call: TRBD1 (5 bases). Trimming took 4 bases from V and 6 from J, leaving 12 bases between them. In germline, CDR1 is LNHDA, CDR2 SQIVND (reference sequence). CDR3 length: 13 residues. CDR3 amino acids: CASSKGIENGYTF. The CDR3 DNA is TGTGCCAGTAGTAAGGGGATTGAGAATGGCTACACCTTC.

This chain joins TRBV5-1 and TRBJ1-1, with D possibly matching TRBD1 (6 bases). This CDR3 spans 14 amino acids. Per germline, CDR1 SGHRS and CDR2 YFSETQ. The V gene lost 4 bases and the J gene lost 4 bases, with 14 bases spanning the gap. DNA for the CDR3: TGCGCCAGCAGCGAGGGACAACCTAGCACTGAAGCTTTCTTT. Translated, it gives CASSEGQPSTEAFF.

The rearrangement uses TRBV19 and TRBJ2-5; a possible D gene is TRBD1 (6 bases). The V gene lost 6 bases and the J gene lost 0 bases, with 8 bases spanning the gap. The CDR3 contains 13 residues. Per germline, CDR1 LNHDA and CDR2 SQIVND (reference sequence). The CDR3 is CASRGADQETQYF. The DNA of the CDR3 is TGTGCCAGTAGGGGGGCGGACCAAGAGACCCAGTACTTC.